This TCR beta chain was identified during a study of cytomegalovirus exposure and HLA in healthy donors. Study-wide results and caveats: Highly shared variants forming one cluster were likely a sequencing artifact. HLA allele associations emerged for around 15,000 TCR beta sequences in a later analysis, at 0.05 false discovery rate.

V lost 9 bases, J lost 6 bases, and 15 bases lay in between. This CDR3 has 13 residues. Germline V gives CDR1 MNHEY, CDR2 SMNVEV (reference sequence). Primers included in the PCR were 60 Vbeta and 13 Jbeta primers. Libraries were prepared by immunoSEQ multiplex PCR; TCRdb keeps only in-frame clonotypes and omits some of them. The sample consists of around 50,000 clones, 83% of them appearing once. As for this clone: As yet, its antigen is unknown.

The sequence derives from a man between 25 and 39 years old in good health and CMV-seronegative. This sequence joins TRBV27 and TRBJ2-4, with D possibly TRBD1 on 6 matching bases. Input material: PBMCs. This CDR3 is CASSTGYGNIQYF. The CDR3 DNA sequence: TGTGCCAGTAGTACAGGGTACGGAAACATTCAGTACTTC.